Listed below are T cell receptor beta chains from one sample, sequenced in a study of shared clonotypes between healthy human individuals. Generated by immunoSEQ multiplex PCR, the TCRdb table keeps only in-frame clones and is missing some. This table holds about 610,000 clones, about 96% found once. Sequencing was done on a sample of naive CD8+ T cells sorted from blood. The source of these receptors is a woman between 25 and 40 years old in good health. The CDR3 runs from the conserved cysteine through the conserved F or W. The D gene is left open where the match is weak. Some rows mark clone size as missing; the rest say once, few, many or name a class of expanded clone.

TGCAGCGTTGATCCTCCGACTGATTATGGCTACACCTTC	CSVDPPTDYGYTF	-	-	TRBV29-1	TRBJ1-2
TGTGCCAGCAGTCCCCGGACAGGGGCCCACGAGCAGTACTTC	CASSPRTGAHEQYF	-	TRBD1	TRBV27	TRBJ2-7
TGTGCCAGCAGTTCCCTCGTCCAGGGGGTCGAGCAGTACTTC	CASSSLVQGVEQYF	-	TRBD1	TRBV6-5	TRBJ2-7
TGTGCCAGCAGCAAAGCGCCGGAGACCCAGTACTTC	CASSKAPETQYF	-	-	TRBV21-1	TRBJ2-5
TGCGCCAGCAGCCAAGTTCGAACGGGATTTTGGTGGGACACCGGGGAGCTGTTTTTT	CASSQVRTGFWWDTGELFF	-	-	TRBV4-1	TRBJ2-2
TGTGCCAGCAGGGACCTCCAGCCCGATGAAGCTTTCTTT	CASRDLQPDEAFF	-	-	TRBV13	TRBJ1-1
TGTGCCAGTAGTATTTCACAAAGGGGTCCAGATACGCAGTATTTT	CASSISQRGPDTQYF	-	-	TRBV19	TRBJ2-3
TGTGCCAGCAGCTTAGGAGGGGTCGGAAACACCATATATTTT	CASSLGGVGNTIYF	-	-	TRBV13	TRBJ1-3
TGCGCCAGCAGCCAAGCTCCGGCCCCAAATGCGCCCCAGCATTTT	CASSQAPAPNAPQHF	-	-	TRBV4-1	TRBJ1-5
TGTGCCAGCAGTTTAATGAACCCCACGGGGACCCAGTACTTC	CASSLMNPTGTQYF	-	-	TRBV27	TRBJ2-5
TGTGCCAGCGAGGGGTGGGAGCGGCCCTACGAGCAGTACTTC	CASEGWERPYEQYF	-	-	TRBV7-9	TRBJ2-7
TGCGCCAGCAGTTTCCGCGGGGCAGAAGCTTTCTTT	CASSFRGAEAFF	-	-	TRBV10-2	TRBJ1-1
TGTGCCAGCAGCCGAGCCCAGACAGAGAACTACGAGCAGTACTTC	CASSRAQTENYEQYF	-	-	TRBV4-2	TRBJ2-7
TGCGCCAGCAGCCAAGATCGGGCCCGGACAGAGAATGAGCAGTTCTTC	CASSQDRARTENEQFF	-	-	TRBV4-1	TRBJ2-1
TGCGCCAGCAGCCAAGCAGTTAACTATGGCTACACCTTC	CASSQAVNYGYTF	once	-	TRBV4-1	TRBJ1-2
TGTGCCAGCAGTTACTGGGGGGCAACCTACGAGCAGTACTTC	CASSYWGATYEQYF	-	-	TRBV6-5	TRBJ2-7
TGTGCCAGCAGCTCCACACTTAGCGACTCCTACGAGCAGTACTTC	CASSSTLSDSYEQYF	-	-	TRBV13	TRBJ2-7
TGTGCCAGCAGCGTGACAGGGGTGAACACTGAAGCTTTCTTT	CASSVTGVNTEAFF	-	TRBD1	TRBV7-6	TRBJ1-1
TGTGCCAGTCACGGGGGCGCTTACTATGGCTACACCTTC	CASHGGAYYGYTF	-	-	TRBV27	TRBJ1-2
TGTGCCAGCAGTGGCCTTTGGGGGTGGGACTATGGCTACACCTTC	CASSGLWGWDYGYTF	-	-	TRBV6-1	TRBJ1-2
TGTGCCAGCAGTTTACTCCAGGCGAGTAATTCACAGGGCAATGAGCAGTTCTTC	CASSLLQASNSQGNEQFF	-	-	TRBV27	TRBJ2-1